This T cell receptor (beta chain) appears in the sequencing data of a study of regulatory dendritic cells for organ transplantation. CDR1 and CDR2 from the germline V gene are SGHTA and FQGNSA. Trimming shortened V by 5 bases and J by 2 bases, and 12 bases separated the two germline ends. The CDR3 covers 14 residues. This clone has just one count. Generated by immunoSEQ multiplex PCR, the TCRdb table keeps only in-frame clones and is missing some. Seen here are about 29,000 clones, approximately 78% observed once, and the top ten hold around 0.093%. The V call is TRBV7-2, the J call TRBJ1-2; tentative D call: TRBD1 (6 bases). What was sequenced was naive CD4+ T cells from blood. Subset in this sample: CD45RA+ naive T cells. This receptor was identified in a human donor in good health. In DNA, the CDR3 is TGTGCCAGCAGCACTGATACAGGGAACTATGGCTACACCTTC. Translation: CASSTDTGNYGYTF. The full variable domain, in which reference TRBV7-2 and TRBJ1-2 provide the parts outside the CDR3, is GAGVSQSPSNKVTEKGKDVELRCDPISGHTALYWYRQSLGQGLEFLIYFQGNSAPDKSGLPSDRFSAERTGGSVSTLTIQRTQQEDSAVYLCASSTDTGNYGYTFGSGTRLTVV.